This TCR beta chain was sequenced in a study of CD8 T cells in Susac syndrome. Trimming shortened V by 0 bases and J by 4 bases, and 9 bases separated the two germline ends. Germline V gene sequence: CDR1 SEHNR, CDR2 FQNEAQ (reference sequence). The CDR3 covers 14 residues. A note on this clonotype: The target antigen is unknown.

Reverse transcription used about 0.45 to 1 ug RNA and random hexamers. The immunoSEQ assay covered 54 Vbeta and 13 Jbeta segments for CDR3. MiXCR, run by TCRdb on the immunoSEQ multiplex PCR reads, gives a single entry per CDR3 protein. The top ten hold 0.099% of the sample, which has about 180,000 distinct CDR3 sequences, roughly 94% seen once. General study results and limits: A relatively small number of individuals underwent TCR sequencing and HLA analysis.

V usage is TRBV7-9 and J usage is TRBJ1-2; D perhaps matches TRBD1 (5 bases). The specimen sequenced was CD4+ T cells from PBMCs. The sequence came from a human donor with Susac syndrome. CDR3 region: CASSLAGQGYGYTF. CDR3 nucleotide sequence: TGTGCCAGCAGCTTAGCGGGGCAAGGCTATGGCTACACCTTC.